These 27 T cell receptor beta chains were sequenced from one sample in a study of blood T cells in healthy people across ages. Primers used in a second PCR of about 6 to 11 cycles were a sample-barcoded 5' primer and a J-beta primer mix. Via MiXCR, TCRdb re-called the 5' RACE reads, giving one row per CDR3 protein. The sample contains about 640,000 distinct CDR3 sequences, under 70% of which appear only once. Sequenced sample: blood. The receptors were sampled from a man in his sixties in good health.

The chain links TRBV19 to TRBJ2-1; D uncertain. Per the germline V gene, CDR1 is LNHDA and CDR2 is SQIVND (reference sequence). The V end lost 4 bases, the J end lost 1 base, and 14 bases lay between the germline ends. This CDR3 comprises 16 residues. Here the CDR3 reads CASSTRRTFSYNEQFF. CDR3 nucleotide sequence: TGTGCCAGTAGTACTCGTAGGACCTTTTCCTACAATGAGCAGTTCTTC. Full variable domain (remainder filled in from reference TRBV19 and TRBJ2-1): DGGITQSPKYLFRKEGQNVTLSCEQNLNHDAMYWYRQDPGQGLRLIYYSQIVNDFQKGDIAEGYSVSREKKESFPLTVTSAQKNPTAFYLCASSTRRTFSYNEQFFGPGTRLTVL.

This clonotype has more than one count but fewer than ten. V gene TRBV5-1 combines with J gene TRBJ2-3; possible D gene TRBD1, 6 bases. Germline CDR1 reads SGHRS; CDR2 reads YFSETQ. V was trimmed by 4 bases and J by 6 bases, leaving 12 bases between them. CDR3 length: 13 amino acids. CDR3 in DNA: TGCGCCAGCAGCCGCGGACAGACGGATACGCAGTATTTT. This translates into CASSRGQTDTQYF.

The DNA of the CDR3 is TGCGCCAGCAGCTTGGGAGCTGCTAGCCCCTACGAGCAGTACTTC. This translates into CASSLGAASPYEQYF. The chain carries TRBV5-1 and TRBJ2-7; tentatively, D is TRBD2 (5 bases). The CDR3 is 15 amino acids. V lost 0 bases and J 2 bases, leaving 12 bases between the germline ends. Germline V CDR1 and CDR2: SGHRS, YFSETQ.

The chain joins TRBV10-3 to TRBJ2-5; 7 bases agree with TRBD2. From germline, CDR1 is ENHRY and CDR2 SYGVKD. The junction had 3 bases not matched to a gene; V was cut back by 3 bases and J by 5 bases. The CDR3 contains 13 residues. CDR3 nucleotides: TGTGCCATCAGTGAAGGGGAGGGGGAGACCCAGTACTTC. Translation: CAISEGEGETQYF.

The CDR3 sequence is CASSQELGPLHHGHTF. DNA for the CDR3: TGCGCCAGCAGCCAAGAATTGGGGCCGCTACACCACGGCCACACCTTC. The gene calls are TRBV4-1 and TRBJ1-2, with D tentatively TRBD1 (5 bases). V was trimmed by 0 bases and J by 12 bases, leaving 23 bases between them. Germline V gene lookup returns CDR1 MGHRA and CDR2 YSYEKL. The CDR3 is 16 amino acids.

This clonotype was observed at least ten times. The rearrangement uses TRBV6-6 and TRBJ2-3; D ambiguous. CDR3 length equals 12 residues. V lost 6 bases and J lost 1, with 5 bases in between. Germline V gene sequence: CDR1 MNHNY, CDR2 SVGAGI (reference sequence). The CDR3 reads CASSYGTDTQYF. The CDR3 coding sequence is TGTGCCAGCAGCTACGGCACAGATACGCAGTATTTT.

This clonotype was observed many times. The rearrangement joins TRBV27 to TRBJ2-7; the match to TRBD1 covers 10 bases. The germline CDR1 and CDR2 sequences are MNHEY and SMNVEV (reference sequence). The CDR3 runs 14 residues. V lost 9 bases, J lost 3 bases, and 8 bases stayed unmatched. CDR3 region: CASKYGQGVYEQYF. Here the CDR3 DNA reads TGTGCCAGTAAATACGGACAGGGGGTCTACGAGCAGTACTTC.

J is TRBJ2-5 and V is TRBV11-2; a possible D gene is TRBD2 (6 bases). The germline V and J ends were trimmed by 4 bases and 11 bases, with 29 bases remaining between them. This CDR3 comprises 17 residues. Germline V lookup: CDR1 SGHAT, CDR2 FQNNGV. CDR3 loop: CASSSSLAEAIGVEQYF. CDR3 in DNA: TGTGCCAGCAGCTCCTCCTTAGCGGAGGCCATCGGGGTTGAGCAGTACTTC. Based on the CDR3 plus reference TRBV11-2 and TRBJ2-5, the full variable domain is EAGVAQSPRYKIIEKRQSVAFWCNPISGHATLYWYQQILGQGPKLLIQFQNNGVVDDSQLPKDRFSAERLKGVDSTLKIQPAKLEDSAVYLCASSSSLAEAIGVEQYFGPGTRLLVL.

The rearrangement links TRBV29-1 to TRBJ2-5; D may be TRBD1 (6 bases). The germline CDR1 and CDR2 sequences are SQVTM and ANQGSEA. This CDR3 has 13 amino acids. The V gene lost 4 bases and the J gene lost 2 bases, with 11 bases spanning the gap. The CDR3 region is CSVAPTGQETQYF. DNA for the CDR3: TGCAGCGTTGCACCGACAGGACAAGAGACCCAGTACTTC.

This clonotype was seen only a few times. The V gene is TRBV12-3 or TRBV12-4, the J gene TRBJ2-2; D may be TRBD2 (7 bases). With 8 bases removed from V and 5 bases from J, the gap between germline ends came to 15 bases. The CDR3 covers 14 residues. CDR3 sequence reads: CASHLGGGTGELFF. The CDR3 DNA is TGTGCCAGCCACCTAGGGGGGGGAACCGGGGAGCTGTTTTTT.

CDR3 residues: CASSQLARGLNEQFF. The CDR3 bases are TGTGCCAGCAGCCAACTAGCGAGGGGGCTCAATGAGCAGTTCTTC. The chain employs TRBV12-3 or TRBV12-4 and TRBJ2-1; D might be TRBD1 or TRBD2, each matching 7 bases. The CDR3 consists of 15 residues. The germline V and J ends were trimmed by 6 bases and 6 bases, with 18 bases remaining between them.

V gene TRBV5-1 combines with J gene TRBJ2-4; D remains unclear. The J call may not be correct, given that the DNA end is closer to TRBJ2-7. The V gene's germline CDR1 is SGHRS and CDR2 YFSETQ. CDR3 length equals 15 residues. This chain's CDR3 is CASSFGGPDGYEQYF. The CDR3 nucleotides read TGCGCCAGCAGCTTTGGTGGGCCTGATGGCTACGAGCAGTACTTC.

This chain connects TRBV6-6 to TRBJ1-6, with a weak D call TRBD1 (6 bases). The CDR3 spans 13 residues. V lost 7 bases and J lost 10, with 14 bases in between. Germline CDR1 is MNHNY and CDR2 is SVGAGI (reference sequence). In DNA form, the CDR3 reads TGTGCCAGCACCAAGGGGGGGGGCTCACCCCTCCACTTT. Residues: CASTKGGGSPLHF.

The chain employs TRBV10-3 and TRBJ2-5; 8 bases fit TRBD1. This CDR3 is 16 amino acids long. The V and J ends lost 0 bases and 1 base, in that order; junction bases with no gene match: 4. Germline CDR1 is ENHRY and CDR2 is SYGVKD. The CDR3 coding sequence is TGTGCCATCAGTGAGTCAGGACAGGGACTCCAAGAGACCCAGTACTTC. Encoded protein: CAISESGQGLQETQYF.

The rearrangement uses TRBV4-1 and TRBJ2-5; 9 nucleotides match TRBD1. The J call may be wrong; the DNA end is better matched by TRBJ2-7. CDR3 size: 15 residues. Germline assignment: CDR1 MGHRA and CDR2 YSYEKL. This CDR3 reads CASSRRGTGSNEQYF. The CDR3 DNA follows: TGCGCCAGCAGCCGTCGAGGGACAGGGTCCAACGAGCAGTACTTC.

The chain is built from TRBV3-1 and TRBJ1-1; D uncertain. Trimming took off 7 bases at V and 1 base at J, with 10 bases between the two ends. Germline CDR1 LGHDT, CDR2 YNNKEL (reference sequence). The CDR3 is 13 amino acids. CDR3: CASTKTENTEAFF. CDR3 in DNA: TGTGCCAGCACTAAGACGGAGAACACTGAAGCTTTCTTT.

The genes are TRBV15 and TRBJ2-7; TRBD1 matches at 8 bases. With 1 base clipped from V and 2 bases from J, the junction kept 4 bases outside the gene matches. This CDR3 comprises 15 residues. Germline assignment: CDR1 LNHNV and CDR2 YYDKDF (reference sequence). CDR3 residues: CATSRGDRNTYEQYF. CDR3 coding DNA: TGTGCCACCAGCAGAGGGGACAGGAACACCTACGAGCAGTACTTC.

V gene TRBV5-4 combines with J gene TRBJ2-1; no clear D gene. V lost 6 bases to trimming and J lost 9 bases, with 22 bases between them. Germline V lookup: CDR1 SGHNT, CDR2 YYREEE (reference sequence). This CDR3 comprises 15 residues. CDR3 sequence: CASNTEVGVSSEQFF. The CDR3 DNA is TGTGCCAGCAATACAGAGGTTGGCGTAAGTAGTGAGCAGTTCTTC.

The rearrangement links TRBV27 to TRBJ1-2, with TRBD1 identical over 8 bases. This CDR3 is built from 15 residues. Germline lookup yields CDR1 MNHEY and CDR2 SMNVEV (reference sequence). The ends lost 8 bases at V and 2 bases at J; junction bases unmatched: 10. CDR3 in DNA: TGTGCCAGCGTTGGGGAAAACAGGGGGAACTATGGCTACACCTTC. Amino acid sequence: CASVGENRGNYGYTF.

DNA for the CDR3: TGTGCCTCCGCAGGGATTCCGAACACTGAAGCTTTCTTT. This encodes CASAGIPNTEAFF. The J gene is TRBJ1-1, the V gene TRBV10-3; D might be TRBD1 (5 bases). V dropped 11 bases and J dropped 1 base, with 14 bases sitting between them. CDR1 and CDR2 (germline): ENHRY, SYGVKD. CDR3 length: 13 residues.

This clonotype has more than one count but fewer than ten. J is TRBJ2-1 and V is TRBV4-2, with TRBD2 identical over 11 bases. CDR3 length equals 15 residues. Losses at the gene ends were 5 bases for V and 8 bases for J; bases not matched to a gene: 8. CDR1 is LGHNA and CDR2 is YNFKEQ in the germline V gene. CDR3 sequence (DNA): TGTGCCAGCAGCTTTAGCGGGGGGGATAGGGATGAGCAGTTCTTC. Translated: CASSFSGGDRDEQFF.

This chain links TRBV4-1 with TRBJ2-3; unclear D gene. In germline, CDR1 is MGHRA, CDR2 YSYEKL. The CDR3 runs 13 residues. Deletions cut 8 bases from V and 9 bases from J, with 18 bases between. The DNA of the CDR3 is TGCGCCAGCCACACCGATCCAGGTTCAACGCAGTATTTT. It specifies CASHTDPGSTQYF.

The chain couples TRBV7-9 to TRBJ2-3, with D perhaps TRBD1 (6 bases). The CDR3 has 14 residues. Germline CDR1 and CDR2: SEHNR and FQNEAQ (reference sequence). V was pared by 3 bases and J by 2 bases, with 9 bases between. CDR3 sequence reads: CASSFWGLTDTQYF. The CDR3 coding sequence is TGTGCCAGCAGCTTTTGGGGGCTCACAGATACGCAGTATTTT.

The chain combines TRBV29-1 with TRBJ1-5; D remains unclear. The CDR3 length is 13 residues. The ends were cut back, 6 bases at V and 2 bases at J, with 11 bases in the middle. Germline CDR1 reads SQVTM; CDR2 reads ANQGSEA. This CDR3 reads CSVAGGGNQPQHF. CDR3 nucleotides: TGCAGCGTCGCAGGAGGAGGCAATCAGCCCCAGCATTTT.

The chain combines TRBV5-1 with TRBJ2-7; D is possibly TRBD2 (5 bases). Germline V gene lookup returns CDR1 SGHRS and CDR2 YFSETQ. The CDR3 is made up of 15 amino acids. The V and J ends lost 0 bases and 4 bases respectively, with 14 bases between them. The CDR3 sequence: CASSLAAFGGYEQYF. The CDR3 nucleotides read TGCGCCAGCAGCTTGGCGGCGTTTGGCGGGTACGAGCAGTACTTC.

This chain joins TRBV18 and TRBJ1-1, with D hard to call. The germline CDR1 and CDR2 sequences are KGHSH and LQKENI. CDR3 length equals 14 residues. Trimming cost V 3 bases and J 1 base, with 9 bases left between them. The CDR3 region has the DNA TGTGCCAGCTCACCGATTGGGAGGAACACTGAAGCTTTCTTT. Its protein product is CASSPIGRNTEAFF.

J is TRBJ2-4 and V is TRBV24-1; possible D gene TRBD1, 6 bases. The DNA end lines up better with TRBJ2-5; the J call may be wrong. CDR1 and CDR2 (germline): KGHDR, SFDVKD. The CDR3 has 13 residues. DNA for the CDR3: TGTGCCACCAACCAGGGGCAGGGGCAGACCCAGTACTTC. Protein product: CATNQGQGQTQYF.